These T cell receptor beta chains were read from a single sample in a study of cytomegalovirus exposure and HLA in healthy donors. Profiled with immunoSEQ multiplex PCR; TCRdb holds only in-frame clones, not every one. The data contain over 50,000 clones, 55% to 75% of them seen just once; the ten biggest clones take up about 37%. The sample consisted of PBMCs. Every receptor here comes from a middle-aged man in good health and CMV-seropositive. Both conserved end residues are part of each CDR3. Fields, in order: D gene, clone size, V gene, J gene, CDR3 protein, CDR3 DNA. D genes are given only for firm matches. Size tells how often a clone was seen (once, few, many) or the class of an expanded clone, and some rows leave it out.

D gene: TRBD2
clone size: once
V gene: TRBV5-1
J gene: TRBJ2-5
CDR3 protein: CASSHASGGAEETQYF
CDR3 DNA: TGCGCCAGCAGCCACGCTAGCGGGGGGGCTGAAGAGACCCAGTACTTC

D gene: .
clone size: few
V gene: TRBV6-5
J gene: TRBJ2-7
CDR3 protein: CASLSSSYEQYF
CDR3 DNA: TGTGCCAGCTTGTCTAGCTCCTACGAGCAGTACTTC

D gene: TRBD1
clone size: few
V gene: TRBV11-2
J gene: TRBJ1-6
CDR3 protein: CASRPTSGQNNSPLHF
CDR3 DNA: TGTGCCAGCAGGCCCACCTCGGGACAGAATAATTCACCCCTCCACTTT

D gene: .
clone size: .
V gene: TRBV5-1
J gene: TRBJ2-7
CDR3 protein: CASRRGDNGSYEQYF
CDR3 DNA: TGCGCCAGCAGAAGAGGGGACAACGGTTCCTACGAGCAGTACTTC

D gene: .
clone size: .
V gene: TRBV7-6
J gene: TRBJ2-3
CDR3 protein: CASSFSLQGGSDTQYF
CDR3 DNA: TGTGCCAGCAGCTTTTCACTGCAGGGTGGATCAGATACGCAGTATTTT

D gene: .
clone size: few
V gene: TRBV7-9
J gene: TRBJ1-2
CDR3 protein: CASSLLDGDHPGYTF
CDR3 DNA: TGTGCCAGCAGCCTACTAGACGGCGATCATCCAGGCTACACCTTC

D gene: .
clone size: few
V gene: TRBV19
J gene: TRBJ1-3
CDR3 protein: CASSPRGGGNTIYF
CDR3 DNA: TGTGCCAGTAGTCCCCGGGGAGGTGGAAACACCATATATTTT

D gene: .
clone size: .
V gene: TRBV6-5
J gene: TRBJ1-2
CDR3 protein: CASSYSKGGLVGGYTF
CDR3 DNA: TGTGCCAGCAGTTACTCGAAAGGAGGGTTGGTGGGGGGCTACACCTTC

D gene: TRBD2
clone size: .
V gene: TRBV6-5
J gene: TRBJ2-1
CDR3 protein: CASSSRLAGGPGEQFF
CDR3 DNA: TGTGCCAGCAGTTCCCGACTAGCGGGGGGGCCGGGTGAGCAGTTCTTC

D gene: TRBD2
clone size: .
V gene: TRBV2
J gene: TRBJ2-3
CDR3 protein: CASSEGTSSTNTQYF
CDR3 DNA: TGTGCCAGCAGTGAAGGGACTAGCAGCACGAATACGCAGTATTTT

D gene: TRBD2
clone size: .
V gene: TRBV7-9
J gene: TRBJ2-3
CDR3 protein: CASRVGTSGTDTQYF
CDR3 DNA: TGTGCCAGCAGGGTAGGGACTAGCGGTACAGATACGCAGTATTTT

D gene: TRBD1
clone size: .
V gene: TRBV4-1
J gene: TRBJ1-4
CDR3 protein: CASSLWTGEEEKLFF
CDR3 DNA: TGCGCCAGCAGCCTATGGACAGGGGAAGAGGAAAAACTGTTTTTT